This T cell receptor beta chain was obtained from a study of glioma-infiltrating T cells. TCR alpha and beta CDR3 regions were amplified from RNA using iRepertoire nested multiplex PCR. TCRdb processed the multiplex PCR reads anew with MiXCR; each CDR3 protein has one entry. The sample records roughly 350,000 distinct CDR3 sequences, 41% being singletons. As for this clonotype: Just one base apart from a much larger clone, this may be a read error.

CDR3 size: 16 residues. V lost 2 bases and J lost 1, with 15 bases in between. Germline V CDR1 and CDR2: MNHEY, SMNVEV (reference sequence). This sequence joins TRBV27 and TRBJ2-7; D tentatively reads TRBD1 or TRBD2 (5 bases each). The receptor comes from a human donor with low-grade glioma or glioblastoma, undergoing nonglioma brain surgery, or in good health (not recorded which). The specimen was glioma tissue, nonneoplastic brain tissue, or PBMCs (not recorded which). The chain's CDR3 is CASSLNGDGFSYEQYF. CDR3 DNA sequence: TGTGCCAGCAGTTTAAATGGGGACGGATTTTCCTACGAGCAGTACTTC.